This is a list of T cell receptor beta chains from one sample in a study of tumour-infiltrating T cells in Burkitt lymphoma. Clones were read by immunoSEQ multiplex PCR, and TCRdb kept only the in-frame ones, dropping some. Of 11,000 to 15,000 clones listed, 65% to 90% are singletons. Sample: tumor tissue. All receptors come from a human donor with diffuse large B-cell lymphoma. Each CDR3 is given with its conserved first and last residue. The order of the fields is V gene, D gene, clone size, J gene, CDR3 DNA, CDR3 protein. D genes are given only for firm matches. The listing skips clone size in some rows; elsewhere it reads once, few, many or a size class.

>TRBV6-5|NA|NA|TRBJ1-1
TGTGCCAGCAGCGATCCCCCGAACACTGAAGCTTTCTTT
CASSDPPNTEAFF
>TRBV6-6|NA|NA|TRBJ2-7
TGTGCCAGCAGTTATCAGGGGACTCCCTACGAGCAGTACTTC
CASSYQGTPYEQYF
>TRBV7-2|NA|once|TRBJ1-1
TGTGCCAGCAGCGCCCGGATGAACACTGAAGCTTTCTTT
CASSARMNTEAFF
>TRBV10-3|NA|NA|TRBJ2-5
TGTGCCATCAGTGTCTCCAGGGAAGAGACCCAGTACTTC
CAISVSREETQYF
>TRBV7-9|NA|NA|TRBJ1-1
TGTGCCAGCAGCTTAAGCCGTCTATCAGCTTTCTTT
CASSLSRLSAFF
>TRBV19|NA|NA|TRBJ1-1
TGTGCCAGTAGTCCCCGGGCTTGGGGCACTGAAGCTTTCTTT
CASSPRAWGTEAFF
>TRBV19|NA|NA|TRBJ2-3
TGTGCCAGTAGCCCCGGGACGTTCAGCACAGATACGCAGTATTTT
CASSPGTFSTDTQYF
>TRBV4-1|TRBD2|NA|TRBJ2-1
TGCGCCAGCAGCCAAGACCTTAGCGGGGGGGCGAACAATGAGCAGTTCTTC
CASSQDLSGGANNEQFF
>TRBV4-3|NA|NA|TRBJ1-2
TGCGCCAGCAGCCAACTCCCAGGGGTTCATGGCTACACCTTC
CASSQLPGVHGYTF
>TRBV7-8|NA|NA|TRBJ2-1
TGTGCCAGCAGCCAACTCAATGAGCAGTTCTTC
CASSQLNEQFF
>TRBV14|NA|NA|TRBJ2-6
TGTGCCAGCAGCCAAGGACAGTTCTTGAACGTCCTGACTTTC
CASSQGQFLNVLTF
>TRBV27|NA|NA|TRBJ1-1
TGTGCCAGCAGTTATGCGGGGAACACTGAAGCTTTCTTT
CASSYAGNTEAFF
>TRBV7-2|NA|once|TRBJ2-7
TGTGCCAGCAGCTTAAGTCCCGGCAGTACCTACGAGCAGTACTTC
CASSLSPGSTYEQYF
>TRBV5-6|TRBD1|NA|TRBJ1-1
TGTGCCAGCAGCTTGCCGGGACAGGGGACTGAAGCTTTCTTT
CASSLPGQGTEAFF
>TRBV9|NA|NA|TRBJ2-5
TGTGCCAGCAGCGCTAGGACAACCCAAGAGACCCAGTACTTC
CASSARTTQETQYF
>TRBV14|NA|NA|TRBJ2-5
TGTGCCAGCAGCCAACGGGGGACCCAGTACTTC
CASSQRGTQYF
>TRBV9|NA|NA|TRBJ1-2
TGTGCCAGCAGCGTAGCAGCTAACTATGGCTACACCTTC
CASSVAANYGYTF
>TRBV18|NA|NA|TRBJ2-5
TGTGCCAGCTCACCACTGGAGGCTACCGTCCAAGAGACCCAGTACTTC
CASSPLEATVQETQYF
>TRBV10-3|NA|NA|TRBJ2-5
TGTGCCATCAGTGAGTTTTTGACAGAGACCCAGTACTTC
CAISEFLTETQYF
>TRBV7-2|NA|NA|TRBJ2-7
TGTGCCAGCAGCTTAGTTGTCCGGGAGTACTCCTACGAGCAGTACTTC
CASSLVVREYSYEQYF
>TRBV19|NA|NA|TRBJ2-7
TGTGCCAGTAGTATGGCAGGGGGGAAGTACGAGCAGTACTTC
CASSMAGGKYEQYF
>TRBV5-8|NA|NA|TRBJ1-6
TGTGCCAGCAGCTGGGGAGTTGGGAGTAAGTATAATTCACCCCTCCACTTT
CASSWGVGSKYNSPLHF
>TRBV7-7|NA|NA|TRBJ2-3
TGTGCCAGCAGTATGTTCAGCACAGATACGCAGTATTTT
CASSMFSTDTQYF